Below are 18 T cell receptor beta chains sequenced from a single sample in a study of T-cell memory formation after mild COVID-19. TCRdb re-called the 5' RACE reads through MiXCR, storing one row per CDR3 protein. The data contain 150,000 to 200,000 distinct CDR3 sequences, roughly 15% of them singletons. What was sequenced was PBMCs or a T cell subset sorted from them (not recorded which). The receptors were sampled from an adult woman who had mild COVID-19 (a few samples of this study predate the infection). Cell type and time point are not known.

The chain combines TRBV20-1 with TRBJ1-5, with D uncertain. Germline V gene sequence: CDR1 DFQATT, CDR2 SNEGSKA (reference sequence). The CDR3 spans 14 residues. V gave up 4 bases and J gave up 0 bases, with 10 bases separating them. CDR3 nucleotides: TGCAGTGCTAAAACAGCTGGTAGCAATCAGCCCCAGCATTTT. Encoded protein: CSAKTAGSNQPQHF.

The CDR3 DNA follows: TGTGCCAGTAGTGGTTCGGGACAAATTTACGAGCAGTACTTC. Translated: CASSGSGQIYEQYF. The chain has TRBV19 and TRBJ2-7; weak D call: TRBD1 (6 bases). V was cut by 5 bases and J by 4 bases, with 15 bases left in between. From germline, CDR1 is LNHDA and CDR2 SQIVND (reference sequence). There are 14 residues in the CDR3.

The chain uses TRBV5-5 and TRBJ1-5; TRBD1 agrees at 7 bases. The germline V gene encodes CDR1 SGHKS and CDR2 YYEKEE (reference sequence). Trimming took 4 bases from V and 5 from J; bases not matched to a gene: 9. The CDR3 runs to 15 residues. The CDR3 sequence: CASSTGGTVDQPQHF. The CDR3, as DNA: TGTGCCAGCAGCACGGGGGGGACAGTTGATCAGCCCCAGCATTTT.

The DNA for the CDR3 is TGTGCCACCAGCAGGACCCGGACAGGGGCTGGCTACACCTTC. Protein: CATSRTRTGAGYTF. The rearrangement links TRBV15 to TRBJ1-2; 9 positions agree with TRBD1. Unmatched junction bases numbered 6, after V lost 3 bases and J lost 7 bases. CDR3 size: 14 residues. Germline lookup yields CDR1 LNHNV and CDR2 YYDKDF (reference sequence).

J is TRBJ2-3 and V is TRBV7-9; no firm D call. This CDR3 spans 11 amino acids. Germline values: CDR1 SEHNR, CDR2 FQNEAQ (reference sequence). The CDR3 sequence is CLSGYADTQYF. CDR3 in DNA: TGTTTATCCGGCTACGCGGATACGCAGTATTTT.

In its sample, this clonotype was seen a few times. The CDR3 nucleotides read TGTGCCACCAGCAGAGATTCCAAAGATACGCAGTATTTT. Translation: CATSRDSKDTQYF. The chain has TRBV15 and TRBJ2-3; D gene ambiguous. CDR3 length equals 13 residues. Germline V gene data show CDR1 as LNHNV and CDR2 as YYDKDF (reference sequence). The V gene lost 0 bases and the J gene lost 5 bases, with 6 bases spanning the gap.

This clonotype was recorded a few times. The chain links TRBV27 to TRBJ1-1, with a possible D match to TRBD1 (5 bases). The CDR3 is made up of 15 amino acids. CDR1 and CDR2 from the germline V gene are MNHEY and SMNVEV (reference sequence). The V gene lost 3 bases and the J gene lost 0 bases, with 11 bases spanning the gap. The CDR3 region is CASSLVGGVNTEAFF. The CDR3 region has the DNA TGTGCCAGCAGTTTGGTCGGGGGGGTGAACACTGAAGCTTTCTTT.

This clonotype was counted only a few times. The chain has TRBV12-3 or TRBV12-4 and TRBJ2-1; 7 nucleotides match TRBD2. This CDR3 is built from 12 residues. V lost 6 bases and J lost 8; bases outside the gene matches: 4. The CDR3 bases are TGTGCCAGCAGGGGGGGGAGCGATGAGCAGTTCTTC. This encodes CASRGGSDEQFF.

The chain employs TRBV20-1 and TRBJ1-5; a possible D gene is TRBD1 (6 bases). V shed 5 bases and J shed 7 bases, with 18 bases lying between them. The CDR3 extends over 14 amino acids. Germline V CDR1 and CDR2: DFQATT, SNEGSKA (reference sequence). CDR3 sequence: CSARGGTSGQPQHF. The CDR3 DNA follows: TGCAGTGCTCGAGGGGGGACTTCGGGGCAGCCCCAGCATTTT.

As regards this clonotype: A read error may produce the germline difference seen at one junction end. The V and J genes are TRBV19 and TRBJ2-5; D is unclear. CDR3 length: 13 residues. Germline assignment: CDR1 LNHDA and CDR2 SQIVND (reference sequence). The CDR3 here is CARSSTSQETQYF. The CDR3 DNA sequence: TGTGCCAGGAGTAGCACTTCCCAAGAGACCCAGTACTTC.

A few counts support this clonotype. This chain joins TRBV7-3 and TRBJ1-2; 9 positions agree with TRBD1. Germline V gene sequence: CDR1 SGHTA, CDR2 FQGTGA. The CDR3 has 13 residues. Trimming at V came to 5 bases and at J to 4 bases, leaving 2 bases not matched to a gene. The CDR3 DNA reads TGTGCCAGCAGCGTGGGACAGGGCTATGGCTACACCTTC. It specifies CASSVGQGYGYTF.

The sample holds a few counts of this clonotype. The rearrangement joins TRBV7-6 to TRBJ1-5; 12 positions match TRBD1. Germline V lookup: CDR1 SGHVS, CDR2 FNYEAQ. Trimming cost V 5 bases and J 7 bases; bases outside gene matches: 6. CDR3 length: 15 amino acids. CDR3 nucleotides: TGTGCCAGCAGCCAGGGACAGGGGGCAAAGCAGCCCCAGCATTTT. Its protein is CASSQGQGAKQPQHF.

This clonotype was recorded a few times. This CDR3 is CASSEWGGAGNYGYTF. The CDR3 DNA is TGTGCCAGCAGTGAATGGGGGGGAGCAGGGAACTATGGCTACACCTTC. The V call is TRBV25-1, the J call TRBJ1-2, with D tentatively TRBD1 (5 bases). The V gene lost 1 base and the J gene lost 2 bases, with 14 bases spanning the gap. The CDR3 runs 16 residues. From germline, CDR1 is MGHDK and CDR2 SYGVNS.

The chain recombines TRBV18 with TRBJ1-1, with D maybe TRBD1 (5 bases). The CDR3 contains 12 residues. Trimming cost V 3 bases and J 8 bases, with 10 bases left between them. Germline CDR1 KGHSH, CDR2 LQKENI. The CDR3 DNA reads TGTGCCAGCTCACCGACAGTCCCAGAAGCTTTCTTT. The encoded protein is CASSPTVPEAFF.

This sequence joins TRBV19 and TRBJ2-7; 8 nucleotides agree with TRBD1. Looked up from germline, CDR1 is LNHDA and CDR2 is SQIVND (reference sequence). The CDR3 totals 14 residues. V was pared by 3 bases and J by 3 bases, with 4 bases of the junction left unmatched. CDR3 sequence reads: CASSMDRAHYEQYF. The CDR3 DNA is TGTGCCAGTAGTATGGACAGGGCCCACTACGAGCAGTACTTC.

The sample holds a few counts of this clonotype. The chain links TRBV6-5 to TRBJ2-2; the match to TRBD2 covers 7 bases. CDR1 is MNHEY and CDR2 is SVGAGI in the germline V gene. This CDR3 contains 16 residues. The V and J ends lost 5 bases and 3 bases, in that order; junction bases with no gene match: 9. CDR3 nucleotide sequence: TGTGCCAGCAGTGAGCGGAGGGGAGGGGACACCGGGGAGCTGTTTTTT. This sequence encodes CASSERRGGDTGELFF.

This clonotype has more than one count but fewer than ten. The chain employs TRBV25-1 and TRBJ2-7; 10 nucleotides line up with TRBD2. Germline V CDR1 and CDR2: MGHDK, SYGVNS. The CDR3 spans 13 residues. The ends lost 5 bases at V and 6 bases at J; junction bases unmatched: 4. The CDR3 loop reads CASSTSGAREQYF. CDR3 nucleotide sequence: TGTGCCAGCAGTACTAGCGGGGCCCGCGAGCAGTACTTC.

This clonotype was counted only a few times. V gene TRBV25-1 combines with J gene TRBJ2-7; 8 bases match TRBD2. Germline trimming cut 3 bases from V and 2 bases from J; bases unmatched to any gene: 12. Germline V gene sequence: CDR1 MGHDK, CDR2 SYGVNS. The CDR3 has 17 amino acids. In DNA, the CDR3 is TGTGCCAGCAGTGAGTTGTCTAGCGGGTACCAAACCTACGAGCAGTACTTC. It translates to CASSELSSGYQTYEQYF.